This TCR beta chain was observed in a study of cytomegalovirus exposure and HLA in healthy donors. Study-wide results and limits: Owing to their indistinguishability, certain V segments, notably TRBV6-2 and TRBV6-3, were excluded.

PCR used 60 Vbeta primers and 13 Jbeta primers. The assay was immunoSEQ multiplex PCR, and TCRdb's table has in-frame clones only and misses some. This table has 130,000 to 150,000 clones, around 80% appearing once. The germline V gene has CDR1 LGHNA and CDR2 YNFKEQ. V lost 1 base and J lost 2; bases outside the gene matches: 8. This CDR3 has 16 amino acids. In the case of this clone: Its target is unknown.

Sequencing was performed on PBMCs. The receptor comes from a female donor in good health and CMV-seronegative. The V call is TRBV4-2, the J call TRBJ2-7, with 7 bases matching TRBD1. CDR3 residues: CASSQGLGQAPYEQYF. The CDR3 DNA reads as TGTGCCAGCAGCCAAGGCCTCGGACAGGCCCCCTACGAGCAGTACTTC.